This TCR beta chain was obtained from a study of T cells after yellow fever vaccination. They built TCR cDNA with 5'RACE template switching, a step that put in a universal primer site and UMIs. TCRdb re-called the 5' RACE reads through MiXCR, storing one row per CDR3 protein. Altogether under 150,000 distinct CDR3 sequences are present, roughly 15% being singletons, with the ten largest covering roughly 47%. The CDR3 runs 16 residues. The ends were cut back, 6 bases at V and 1 base at J, with 16 bases in the middle. This receptor was identified in a man aged 18 to 30 who received the YFV17D yellow fever vaccine. The sequences come from CD8+ T cells sorted from PBMCs, collected 5 days after the yellow fever booster vaccination. The chain combines TRBV12-3 or TRBV12-4 with TRBJ1-5; unclear D gene. The chain's CDR3 is CASSPGPPGSNQPQHF. The CDR3, as DNA: TGTGCCAGCAGCCCCGGGCCTCCTGGGAGCAATCAGCCCCAGCATTTT.